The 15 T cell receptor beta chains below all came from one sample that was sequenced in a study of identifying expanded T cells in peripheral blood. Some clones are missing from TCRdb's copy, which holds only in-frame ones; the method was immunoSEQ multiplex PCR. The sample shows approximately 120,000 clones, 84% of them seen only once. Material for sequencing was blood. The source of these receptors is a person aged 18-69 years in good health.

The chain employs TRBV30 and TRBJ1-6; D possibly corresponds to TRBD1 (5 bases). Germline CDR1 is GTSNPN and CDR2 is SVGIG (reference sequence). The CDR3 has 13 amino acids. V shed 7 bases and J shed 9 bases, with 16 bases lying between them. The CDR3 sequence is CAFSGGLISPLHF. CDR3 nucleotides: TGTGCCTTCTCGGGGGGTCTAATTTCACCCCTCCACTTT.

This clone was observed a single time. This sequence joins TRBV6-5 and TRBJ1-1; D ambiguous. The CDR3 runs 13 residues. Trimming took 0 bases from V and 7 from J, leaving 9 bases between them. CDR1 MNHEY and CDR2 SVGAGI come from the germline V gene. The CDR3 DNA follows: TGTGCCAGCAGTTACTCGGGTAGCGATGAAGCTTTCTTT. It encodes CASSYSGSDEAFF.

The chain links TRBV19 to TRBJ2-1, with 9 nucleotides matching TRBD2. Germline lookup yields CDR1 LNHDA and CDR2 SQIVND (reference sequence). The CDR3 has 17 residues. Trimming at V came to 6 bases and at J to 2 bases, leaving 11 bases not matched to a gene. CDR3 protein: CASSPTSAGGPYNEQFF. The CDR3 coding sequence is TGTGCCAGTAGCCCGACGTCCGCGGGGGGGCCCTACAATGAGCAGTTCTTC. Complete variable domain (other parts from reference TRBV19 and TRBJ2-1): DGGITQSPKYLFRKEGQNVTLSCEQNLNHDAMYWYRQDPGQGLRLIYYSQIVNDFQKGDIAEGYSVSREKKESFPLTVTSAQKNPTAFYLCASSPTSAGGPYNEQFFGPGTRLTVL.

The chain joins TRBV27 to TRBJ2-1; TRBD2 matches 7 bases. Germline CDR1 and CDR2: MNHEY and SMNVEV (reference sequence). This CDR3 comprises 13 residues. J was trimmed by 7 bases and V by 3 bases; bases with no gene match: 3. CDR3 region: CASSFLGGNEQFF. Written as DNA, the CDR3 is TGTGCCAGCAGTTTCCTGGGAGGGAATGAGCAGTTCTTC.

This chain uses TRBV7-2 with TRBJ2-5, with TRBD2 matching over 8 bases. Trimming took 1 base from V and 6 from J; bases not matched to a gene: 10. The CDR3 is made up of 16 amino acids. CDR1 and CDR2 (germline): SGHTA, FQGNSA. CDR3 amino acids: CASSLVAGGADKTQYF. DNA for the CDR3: TGTGCCAGCAGCTTAGTAGCCGGGGGGGCCGATAAGACCCAGTACTTC.

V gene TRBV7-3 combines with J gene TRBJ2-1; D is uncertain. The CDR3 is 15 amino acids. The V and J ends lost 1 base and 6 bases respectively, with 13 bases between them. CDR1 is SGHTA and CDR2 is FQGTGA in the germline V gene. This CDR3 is CASSLMGTNGNEQFF. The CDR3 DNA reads TGTGCCAGCAGCTTAATGGGAACTAACGGCAATGAGCAGTTCTTC.

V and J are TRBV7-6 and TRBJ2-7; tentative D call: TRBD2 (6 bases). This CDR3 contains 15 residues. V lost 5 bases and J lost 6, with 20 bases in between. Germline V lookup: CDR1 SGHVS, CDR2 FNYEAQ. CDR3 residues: CASSLQSFGGGEQYF. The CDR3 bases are TGTGCCAGCAGCCTTCAATCATTCGGGGGTGGCGAGCAGTACTTC. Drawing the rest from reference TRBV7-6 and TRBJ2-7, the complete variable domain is GAGVSQSPRYKVTKRGQDVALRCDPISGHVSLYWYRQALGQGPEFLTYFNYEAQQDKSGLPNDRFSAERPEGSISTLTIQRTEQRDSAMYRCASSLQSFGGGEQYFGPGTRLTVT.

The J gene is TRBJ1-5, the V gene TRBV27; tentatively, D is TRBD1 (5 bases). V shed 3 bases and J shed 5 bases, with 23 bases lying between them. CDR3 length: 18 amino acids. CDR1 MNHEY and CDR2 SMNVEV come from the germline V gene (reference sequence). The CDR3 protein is CASSLSNRGPLEDQPQHF. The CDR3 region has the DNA TGTGCCAGCAGTTTGTCGAACCGGGGCCCCCTGGAGGATCAGCCCCAGCATTTT.

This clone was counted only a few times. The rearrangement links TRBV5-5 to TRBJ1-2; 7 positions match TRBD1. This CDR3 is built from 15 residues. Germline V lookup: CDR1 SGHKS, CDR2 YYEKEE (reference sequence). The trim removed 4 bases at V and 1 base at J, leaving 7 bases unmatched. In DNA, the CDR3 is TGTGCCAGCAGCCCGTGGACAGGCGATAACTATGGCTACACCTTC. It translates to CASSPWTGDNYGYTF.

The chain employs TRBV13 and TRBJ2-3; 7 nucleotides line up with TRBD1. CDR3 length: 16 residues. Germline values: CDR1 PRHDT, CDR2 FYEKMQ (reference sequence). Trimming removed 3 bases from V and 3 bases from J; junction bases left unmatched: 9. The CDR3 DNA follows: TGTGCCAGCAGCTTGAAGACAGGGTGGAGGACAGATACGCAGTATTTT. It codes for CASSLKTGWRTDTQYF.

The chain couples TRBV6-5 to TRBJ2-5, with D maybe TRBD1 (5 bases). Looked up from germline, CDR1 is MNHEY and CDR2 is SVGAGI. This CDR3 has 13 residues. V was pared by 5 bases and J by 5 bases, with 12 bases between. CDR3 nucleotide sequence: TGTGCCAGCAGTCAAAACTCAGGGGAGACCCAGTACTTC. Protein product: CASSQNSGETQYF.

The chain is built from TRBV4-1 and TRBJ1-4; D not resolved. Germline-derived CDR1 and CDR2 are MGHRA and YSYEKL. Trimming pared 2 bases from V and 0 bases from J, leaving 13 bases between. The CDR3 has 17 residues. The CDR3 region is CASSQPLGRATNEKLFF. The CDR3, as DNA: TGCGCCAGCAGCCAACCTCTTGGGAGAGCAACTAATGAAAAACTGTTTTTT.

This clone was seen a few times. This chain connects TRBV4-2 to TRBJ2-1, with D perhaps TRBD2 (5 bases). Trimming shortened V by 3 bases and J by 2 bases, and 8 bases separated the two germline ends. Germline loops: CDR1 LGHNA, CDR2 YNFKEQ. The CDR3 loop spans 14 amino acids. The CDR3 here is CASSHDGTYNEQFF. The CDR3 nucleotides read TGTGCCAGCAGCCACGACGGGACCTACAATGAGCAGTTCTTC.

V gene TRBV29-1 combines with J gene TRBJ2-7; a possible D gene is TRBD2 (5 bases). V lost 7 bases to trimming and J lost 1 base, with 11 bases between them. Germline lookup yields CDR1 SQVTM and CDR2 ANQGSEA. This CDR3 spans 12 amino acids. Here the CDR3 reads CSAQLGSYEQYF. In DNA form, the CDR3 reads TGCAGCGCTCAACTAGGATCCTACGAGCAGTACTTC.

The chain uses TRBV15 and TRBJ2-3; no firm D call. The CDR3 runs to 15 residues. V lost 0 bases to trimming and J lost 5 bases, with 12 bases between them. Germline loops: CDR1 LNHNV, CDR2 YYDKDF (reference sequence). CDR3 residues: CATSRDLRREDTQYF. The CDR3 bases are TGTGCCACCAGCAGAGATTTGAGACGCGAAGATACGCAGTATTTT.